This TCR beta chain was retrieved from a study of T cell responses to AZD1222 COVID-19 vaccine. Looking at the study overall: Pooling of second doses given at about 4 or about 12 weeks was done.

The CDR3 consists of 13 residues. The germline V gene encodes CDR1 SGHRS and CDR2 YFSETQ. Trimming took 3 bases from V and 3 from J; bases not matched to a gene: 2. This clone was counted between two and nine times. Its antigen is unidentified. General observations from the study: Repertoire sampling occurred only after the peak T cell response. Spike-specific TCR breadth rose after two AZD1222 doses, and depth rose as well.

Profiled with immunoSEQ multiplex PCR; TCRdb holds only in-frame clones, not every one. This sample yields more than 85,000 clones, of which 80% to 95% are seen a single time; about 7.8% belongs to the top ten. V gene TRBV5-1 combines with J gene TRBJ2-7; TRBD2 matches 8 bases. The starting material was peripheral blood, obtained on day 0 of AZD1222 vaccination. The receptor was derived from an adult in good health. CDR3 in amino acids: CASSSTSGYEQYF. Written as DNA, the CDR3 is TGCGCCAGCAGCTCCACTAGCGGCTACGAGCAGTACTTC.